The T cell receptor (beta chain) under discussion was sequenced for a study of T cells after yellow fever vaccination. Study-wide points: Relatively few clonotypes were ones that appeared in both CD4 and CD8 compartments. Weaker overall, the secondary response nonetheless peaked faster (day 5 versus 15). The study re-detected most primary-vaccination clones after the booster (96% CD4, roughly 90% CD8). The bulk population could contribute abundant contaminating clonotypes to FACS-sorted repertoires.

This clonotype was seen only once. Antigen specificity is unknown. TCRdb called the 5' RACE reads again in MiXCR, with one record for every CDR3 protein. The table lists over 110,000 distinct CDR3 sequences, roughly 8% of them singletons. V shed 3 bases and J 10 bases; nucleotides not matched to a gene: 11. Germline assignment: CDR1 LNHDA and CDR2 SQIVND (reference sequence). The length of the CDR3 is 15 residues. This TCR came from a man under 40 who received the YFV17D yellow fever vaccine. Material: CD4+ T cells sorted from PBMCs, obtained 5 days after the yellow fever booster vaccination. V is TRBV19 and J is TRBJ2-1; 8 bases align to TRBD1. This CDR3 is CASSIFGRGHGEQFF. DNA for the CDR3: TGTGCCAGTAGTATTTTCGGCAGGGGGCATGGAGAGCAGTTCTTC.